The 14 T cell receptor beta chains below all came from one sample that was sequenced in a study of shared clonotypes between healthy human individuals. Sequencing was performed with immunoSEQ multiplex PCR; in TCRdb, only in-frame clones are kept and a portion is missing. The sample records around 2.5 million clones, under 95% being singletons. Sequences were obtained from naive CD4+ T cells from PBMCs. The subset is: CD45RA+ positively selected. These receptors originate from a man aged 18 to 29 in good health. Some clones in this sample may be carry-over from other donors' samples.

This rearrangement joins TRBV7-8 to TRBJ1-5, with D perhaps TRBD1 (5 bases). V lost 1 base and J lost 1, with 11 bases in between. Germline lookup yields CDR1 SGHVS and CDR2 FQNEAQ. This CDR3 is built from 16 residues. CDR3 nucleotides: TGTGCCAGCAGCTTAGTAGGAGGGACGAGCAATCAGCCCCAGCATTTT. Protein sequence: CASSLVGGTSNQPQHF.

The genes are TRBV9 and TRBJ2-3; D not certain. The V gene lost 2 bases and the J gene lost 4 bases, with 8 bases spanning the gap. CDR1 is SGDLS, CDR2 YYNGEE, per germline. CDR3 length: 13 amino acids. CDR3 region: CASSVSVPDTQYF. The CDR3 region has the DNA TGTGCCAGCAGCGTTTCCGTCCCAGATACGCAGTATTTT.

This clone was seen once. This rearrangement joins TRBV18 to TRBJ1-3; tentative D call: TRBD1 (6 bases). Germline values: CDR1 KGHSH, CDR2 LQKENI. V dropped 4 bases and J dropped 4 bases, with 17 bases sitting between them. This CDR3 has 16 amino acids. The CDR3 region is CASSQLRQGLGNTIYF. The CDR3 DNA sequence: TGTGCCAGCTCACAACTACGGCAGGGGTTAGGAAACACCATATATTTT.

The chain has TRBV5-1 and TRBJ2-1; D may be TRBD1 (6 bases). From germline, CDR1 is SGHRS and CDR2 YFSETQ. Trimming pared 3 bases from V and 2 bases from J, leaving 12 bases between. The CDR3 length is 15 residues. In DNA form, the CDR3 reads TGCGCCAGCAGCTCAGCGGCAGGGGCCTACAATGAGCAGTTCTTC. Its translation: CASSSAAGAYNEQFF. Combining the CDR3 with reference TRBV5-1 and TRBJ2-1 gives the whole variable domain KAGVTQTPRYLIKTRGQQVTLSCSPISGHRSVSWYQQTPGQGLQFLFEYFSETQRNKGNFPGRFSGRQFSNSRSEMNVSTLELGDSALYLCASSSAAGAYNEQFFGPGTRLTVL.

This chain joins TRBV5-1 and TRBJ2-3; a weak D match, TRBD2 (5 bases). Per the germline V gene, CDR1 is SGHRS and CDR2 is YFSETQ. V lost 4 bases and J lost 10, with 19 bases in between. The CDR3 is 14 amino acids. CDR3 residues: CASSLDLPERAQYF. The CDR3 region has the DNA TGCGCCAGCAGCCTGGACTTGCCCGAGAGGGCGCAGTATTTT.

A single count supports this clone. The J gene is TRBJ2-3, the V gene TRBV2; 9 bases fit TRBD2. Germline CDR1 reads SNHLY; CDR2 reads FYNNEI. V lost 3 bases, J lost 1 base, and 8 bases stayed unmatched. The CDR3 is 17 residues long. DNA for the CDR3: TGTGCCAGCAGTGAGCTGGGACTAGCCCCCGGCACAGATACGCAGTATTTT. Amino acids: CASSELGLAPGTDTQYF.

The genes are TRBV5-1 and TRBJ1-4, with 7 positions matching TRBD1. The CDR3 has 15 amino acids. CDR1 is SGHRS and CDR2 is YFSETQ in the germline V gene. The ends lost 5 bases at V and 3 bases at J; junction bases unmatched: 7. The CDR3 DNA is TGCGCCAGCAGGGACCCGGGACAGCCTAATGAAAAACTGTTTTTT. Protein: CASRDPGQPNEKLFF.

V gene TRBV5-1 combines with J gene TRBJ1-4; a weak D match, TRBD1 (5 bases). The CDR3 length is 15 residues. Trimming took 4 bases from V and 5 from J, leaving 15 bases between them. CDR1 is SGHRS, CDR2 YFSETQ, per germline. The CDR3 nucleotides are TGCGCCAGCAGCCCCGGGACTACGAGCAATGAAAAACTGTTTTTT. It encodes CASSPGTTSNEKLFF.

The chain employs TRBV28 and TRBJ2-2; D perhaps matches TRBD2 (6 bases). Germline CDR1 MDHEN, CDR2 SYDVKM. This CDR3 comprises 16 residues. Trimming removed 3 bases at V and 1 base at J, with 12 bases between. The CDR3 is CASSLEGGLNTGELFF. In DNA, the CDR3 is TGTGCCAGCAGTTTGGAGGGTGGGCTGAACACCGGGGAGCTGTTTTTT.

CDR3 loop: CASSQALPGQGAGTNTGELFF. CDR3 sequence (DNA): TGCGCCAGCAGCCAAGCCCTTCCGGGACAGGGGGCCGGGACGAACACCGGGGAGCTGTTTTTT. The rearrangement joins TRBV4-1 to TRBJ2-2; 12 nucleotides agree with TRBD1. The CDR3 is 21 amino acids. V was clipped by 1 base and J by 0 bases; unmatched bases: 12. The germline CDR1 and CDR2 sequences are MGHRA and YSYEKL.

V gene TRBV30 combines with J gene TRBJ1-3; D gene ambiguous. With 2 bases removed from V and 0 bases from J, the gap between germline ends came to 8 bases. The CDR3 contains 14 residues. Germline CDR1 is GTSNPN and CDR2 is SVGIG (reference sequence). The CDR3 sequence: CAWSMKSSGNTIYF. The DNA for the CDR3 is TGTGCCTGGAGTATGAAGAGCTCTGGAAACACCATATATTTT.

This chain uses TRBV6-6 with TRBJ1-2; TRBD1 aligns across 9 bases. J was trimmed by 2 bases and V by 5 bases; bases with no gene match: 9. The CDR3 consists of 16 residues. From germline, CDR1 is MNHNY and CDR2 SVGAGI (reference sequence). For the CDR3, the DNA is TGTGCCAGCAGTAAGAGATTACAGGGGGCGAACTATGGCTACACCTTC. It yields the protein CASSKRLQGANYGYTF.

The V gene is TRBV6-1, the J gene TRBJ1-2, with D possibly TRBD1 on 5 matching bases. The CDR3 runs to 14 residues. Germline V gene lookup returns CDR1 MNHNS and CDR2 SASEGT. V lost 2 bases, J lost 2 bases, and 9 bases lay in between. The CDR3 sequence: CASSEQTENYGYTF. For the CDR3, the DNA is TGTGCCAGCAGTGAACAGACAGAGAACTATGGCTACACCTTC.

The J gene is TRBJ1-1, the V gene TRBV5-5, with a tentative D call TRBD1 (6 bases). This CDR3 comprises 18 residues. Trimming took off 5 bases at V and 5 bases at J, with 28 bases between the two ends. Germline V CDR1 and CDR2: SGHKS, YYEKEE (reference sequence). CDR3 nucleotide sequence: TGTGCCAGCAGTTTTCCCCCCGGGGGCGCACGGTGGGAGACTGAAGCTTTCTTT. Residues: CASSFPPGGARWETEAFF.